This TCR beta chain was identified in a study of vaccination effects on CD4 cells after COVID-19. Whole-study context: Each participant was administered two doses of either the BNT162b2 or the mRNA-1273 vaccine. A couple of convalescent patients each provided a sample, at 16 days and at one week before vaccination.

From germline, CDR1 is SGHAT and CDR2 FQNNGV. The germline V and J ends were trimmed by 4 bases and 0 bases, with 4 bases remaining between them. The CDR3 is 13 residues long. Pools of viral peptides were used by the ViraFEST assay to expand antigen-specific CD4+ T cells ahead of sequencing. Culture proceeded for 10 days, and CD4+ T cells were then isolated. The person's infection with SARS-CoV-2, confirmed by PCR, took place between March and December 2020. Produced via immunoSEQ multiplex PCR; TCRdb's table is partial and in-frame only. The table includes 45,000 to 70,000 clones, around 76% detected once. A remark on this clone: Its antigen is unidentified.

Whole-study results and caveats: After vaccination, spike-reactive clones in convalescents were mostly new vaccine-induced clones.

V and J are TRBV11-2 and TRBJ1-3, with D hard to call. The sequences come from CD4+ T cells from PBMCs cultured with HIV peptides, collected before COVID-19 vaccination. The sample's subset: HIV-1 Nef peptide pool negative control/reference culture. The receptor was isolated from a human donor who had a prior SARS-CoV-2 infection. In DNA form, the CDR3 reads TGTGCCAGCAGCTCCTCCTCTGGAAACACCATATATTTT. Translating gives CASSSSSGNTIYF.